The rows below give T cell receptor beta chains drawn from one sample of a study of blood T cell repertoires in COVID-19. This table comes from immunoSEQ multiplex PCR, and its TCRdb copy is limited to in-frame clones, with some not included. Among 40,000 to 50,000 clones listed, 90% were seen once. Source material: peripheral blood. The receptors derive from a man aged 65 to 85 with acute or convalescent COVID-19. CDR3s include the opening cysteine and the closing phenylalanine or tryptophan. A D gene is named only where the DNA matches it firmly. The size field is filled for only some rows; it gives once, few, many or a size class.

v_call	clone_size	cdr3_length	j_call	d_call	cdr3_nt	cdr3_aa
TRBV5-1	NA	16	TRBJ2-2	NA	TGCGCCAGCAGCTTGGCAGGCAGGGCGGCCACCGGGGAGCTGTTTTTT	CASSLAGRAATGELFF
TRBV19	NA	13	TRBJ1-1	NA	TGTGCCAGTAGTATAGGAGGGGGCACTGAAGCTTTCTTT	CASSIGGGTEAFF
TRBV19	NA	19	TRBJ1-5	TRBD1	TGTGCCAGTAGTATAGACCCTCAGAATGGACAGGGGATAGATCAGCCCCAGCATTTT	CASSIDPQNGQGIDQPQHF
TRBV4-2	NA	15	TRBJ1-3	NA	TGTGCCAGCAGCCAGGCCAGCGCCTCCAGAAACACCATATATTTT	CASSQASASRNTIYF
TRBV7-8	NA	21	TRBJ1-5	NA	TGTGCCAGCAGCTTAGACAGGGCAGTGGTCCATATAAATGTGGGAGTTCAGCCCCAGCATTTT	CASSLDRAVVHINVGVQPQHF
TRBV5-1	NA	13	TRBJ2-6	NA	TGCGCCAGCACCCCGCCCGGTGGCAACGTCCTGACTTTC	CASTPPGGNVLTF
TRBV20-1	NA	12	TRBJ2-7	NA	TGCAGTGCTAGTAAGTCAGGGTACGAGCAGTACTTC	CSASKSGYEQYF
TRBV9	NA	14	TRBJ1-1	TRBD1	TGTGCCAGCAGCGCCCACGGTCAGGGACAGGGAGCTTTCTTT	CASSAHGQGQGAFF
TRBV18	NA	17	TRBJ2-7	TRBD2	TGTGCCAGCTCTCCAGTCCGTCTAGCGGGGTTAACCTACGAGCAGTACTTC	CASSPVRLAGLTYEQYF
TRBV7-2	NA	12	TRBJ1-2	TRBD1	TGTGCCAGCAGCTTGACAGGGGGTGGCTACACCTTC	CASSLTGGGYTF
TRBV19	NA	15	TRBJ2-3	NA	TGTGCCAGTAGTATGGACAGCACAAGCACAGATACGCAGTATTTT	CASSMDSTSTDTQYF
TRBV5-6	NA	14	TRBJ2-1	NA	TGTGCCAGCAGCCCGACAGGGACTTACAATGAGCAGTTCTTC	CASSPTGTYNEQFF
TRBV6-2/TRBV6-3	few	15	TRBJ2-3	NA	TGTGCCAGCAGTTACTCGAGAAGGGGTGGGGATACGCAGTATTTT	CASSYSRRGGDTQYF
TRBV7-9	NA	15	TRBJ2-3	NA	TGTGCCAGCAGCTTATCGGGCGGGGTCACAGATACGCAGTATTTT	CASSLSGGVTDTQYF
TRBV5-5	once	16	TRBJ2-1	NA	TGTGCCAGCAGCCCCTTAACATTAGCTAAAAACAATGAGCAGTTCTTC	CASSPLTLAKNNEQFF
TRBV19	NA	12	TRBJ1-2	NA	TGTGCCAGTAGTATAGGTGGGAGTGGCTACACCTTC	CASSIGGSGYTF
TRBV10-3	NA	18	TRBJ2-2	NA	TGTGCCATCAGTGAGTCTCCAACGGGGGGCCGAGGCACCGGGGAGCTGTTTTTT	CAISESPTGGRGTGELFF
TRBV6-6	NA	16	TRBJ2-2	TRBD1	TGTGCCAGCAGTTACTCAGGACAGGGCGGGTCCGGGGAGCTGTTTTTT	CASSYSGQGGSGELFF
TRBV7-2	NA	14	TRBJ1-5	TRBD1	TGTGCCAGCAGCTTAAGGACAGGGGGTCAGCCCCAGCATTTT	CASSLRTGGQPQHF
TRBV3-1/TRBV3-2	NA	13	TRBJ1-4	TRBD1	TGTGCCACCCAGAGGACAGGGAACGAAAAACTGTTTTTT	CATQRTGNEKLFF
TRBV12-5	NA	16	TRBJ1-2	NA	TGTGCTAGTGGTTTGTATTCAGGGGTTGCTAACTATGGCTACACCTTC	CASGLYSGVANYGYTF
TRBV6-6	NA	15	TRBJ1-6	TRBD1	TGTGCCAGCAGCTCCGGACAGGCCCTCAGTTCACCCCTCCACTTT	CASSSGQALSSPLHF
TRBV4-2	NA	15	TRBJ1-1	NA	TGTGCCAGCAGCCAAGATGTTAGGGGCGGCACTGAAGCTTTCTTT	CASSQDVRGGTEAFF
TRBV5-1	NA	15	TRBJ1-5	TRBD1	TGCGCCAGCAGCTTGGAGGGGGCTGGCAATCAGCCCCAGCATTTT	CASSLEGAGNQPQHF
TRBV7-9	NA	12	TRBJ1-1	NA	TGTGCCAGCAGCCCTCTTGCCGGGGGAGCTTTCTTT	CASSPLAGGAFF
TRBV7-8	once	16	TRBJ2-3	NA	TGTGCCAGCAGCTTGGACTTGGGCGGGTTCCTAGATACGCAGTATTTT	CASSLDLGGFLDTQYF
TRBV9	NA	14	TRBJ1-2	NA	TGTGCCAGCAGCGTAGAGGCGGGGGCGGGCGGCTACACCTTC	CASSVEAGAGGYTF
TRBV6-5	NA	15	TRBJ1-2	TRBD1	TGTGCCAGCAGTTACTCGGGCGACAGGGGAGGCGGCTACACCTTC	CASSYSGDRGGGYTF
TRBV19	NA	16	TRBJ2-7	TRBD1	TGTGCCAGTAGTGGATCAACAGGGGGCTTGGGCGACGAGCAGTACTTC	CASSGSTGGLGDEQYF
TRBV7-9	NA	15	TRBJ2-2	TRBD1	TGTGCCAGCAGCTTGGGACAGGGGAACACCGGGGAGCTGTTTTTT	CASSLGQGNTGELFF
TRBV7-9	NA	13	TRBJ2-5	NA	TGTGCCAGCAGGGGCCTAAACCAAGAGACCCAGTACTTC	CASRGLNQETQYF
TRBV7-9	NA	14	TRBJ2-5	TRBD1	TGTGCCAGCAGCTCCGGGACAGGGGCAGAGACCCAGTACTTC	CASSSGTGAETQYF
TRBV27	NA	15	TRBJ2-5	TRBD2	TGTGCCAGCAGTAACGCCGGGACTAGCGGGGAGACCCAGTACTTC	CASSNAGTSGETQYF
TRBV9	NA	12	TRBJ1-2	NA	TGTGCCAGCAGCGCCCAAAACTATGGCTACACCTTC	CASSAQNYGYTF
TRBV7-2	NA	18	TRBJ2-4	NA	TGTGCCAGCAGCCCCCGCGGAGGCCTCATCCCGGCCAAAAACATTCAGTACTTC	CASSPRGGLIPAKNIQYF
TRBV7-3	NA	14	TRBJ2-1	TRBD1	TGTGCCAGCAGCTTATTGGGACAGGGAGATGAGCAGTTCTTC	CASSLLGQGDEQFF
TRBV3-1/TRBV3-2	NA	14	TRBJ1-6	NA	TGTGCCAGCAGCCGCGGACAGTTAAATTCACCCCTCCACTTT	CASSRGQLNSPLHF
TRBV11-3	NA	16	TRBJ2-3	TRBD2	TGTGCCAGCAGCTTAGATCGGGGGGGCCGGAGAGATACGCAGTATTTT	CASSLDRGGRRDTQYF
TRBV2	NA	16	TRBJ2-4	TRBD1	TGTGCCAGCAGTGACCGGGACAGCTTCCCCAAAAACATTCAGTACTTC	CASSDRDSFPKNIQYF
TRBV7-2	NA	19	TRBJ2-3	TRBD2	TGTGCCAGCAGCTTAGCAGTAGCTAGCGGGGGCCCCCGCACAGATACGCAGTATTTT	CASSLAVASGGPRTDTQYF
TRBV7-2	NA	16	TRBJ2-3	TRBD2	TGTGCCAGCAGCCTCCGAGCGGGGGGGCGGACAGATACGCAGTATTTT	CASSLRAGGRTDTQYF
TRBV11-2	NA	16	TRBJ2-5	TRBD2	TGTGCCAGCAGCCTCCTCGGGACTAGTATTCCGAAGACCCAGTACTTC	CASSLLGTSIPKTQYF
TRBV19	NA	13	TRBJ1-2	NA	TGTGCCAGTAGCCCGGGGGGGACGAATGGCTACACCTTC	CASSPGGTNGYTF
TRBV18	NA	16	TRBJ2-2	NA	TGTGCCAGCTCACCACTACAGAGAACGAACACCGGGGAGCTGTTTTTT	CASSPLQRTNTGELFF
TRBV7-2	NA	14	TRBJ1-4	TRBD1	TGTGCCAGCAGCTCCGGGACAGGGGCGGTAAAACTGTTTTTT	CASSSGTGAVKLFF
TRBV7-3	NA	12	TRBJ2-2	NA	TGTGCCAGCAGCCCGGACACCGGGGAGCTGTTTTTT	CASSPDTGELFF
TRBV4-1	NA	15	TRBJ1-4	NA	TGCGCCAGCAGCCAAGTCGGAGGGATCGGGGAAAAACTGTTTTTT	CASSQVGGIGEKLFF
TRBV28	few	12	TRBJ2-7	NA	TGTGCCAGCAGTTTATACCAGCGCGAGCAGTACTTC	CASSLYQREQYF